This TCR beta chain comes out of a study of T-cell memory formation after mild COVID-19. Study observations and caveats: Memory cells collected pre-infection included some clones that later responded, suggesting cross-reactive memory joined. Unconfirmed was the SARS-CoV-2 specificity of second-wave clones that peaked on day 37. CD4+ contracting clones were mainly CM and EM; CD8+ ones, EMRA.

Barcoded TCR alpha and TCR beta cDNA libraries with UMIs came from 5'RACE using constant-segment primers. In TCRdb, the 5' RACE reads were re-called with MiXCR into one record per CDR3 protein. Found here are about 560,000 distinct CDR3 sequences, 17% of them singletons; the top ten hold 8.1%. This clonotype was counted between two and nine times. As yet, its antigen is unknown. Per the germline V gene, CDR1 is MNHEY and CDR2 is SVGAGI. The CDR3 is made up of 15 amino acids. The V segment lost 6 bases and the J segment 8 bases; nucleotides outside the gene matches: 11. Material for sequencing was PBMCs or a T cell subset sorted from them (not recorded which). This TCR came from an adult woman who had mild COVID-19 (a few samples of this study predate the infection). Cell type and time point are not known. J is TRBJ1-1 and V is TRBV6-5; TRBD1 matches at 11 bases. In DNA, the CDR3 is TGTGCCAGCAGGGCACCCGGACAGGGGGCGGTGGAAGCTTTCTTT. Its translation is CASRAPGQGAVEAFF.